The source of this T cell receptor beta chain is a study of T-cell reconstitution after alpha-beta-depleted transplantation in children. This clonotype was detected once. Unique molecular identifiers were built into the TCRbeta library. In TCRdb, the PCR reads were re-called with MiXCR into one record per CDR3 protein. Of around 580,000 distinct CDR3 sequences in the sample, 20% to 30% were seen once. The CDR3 runs 12 residues. The V end was cut by 0 bases, the J end by 10 bases, with 8 bases between. From germline, CDR1 is SGHRS and CDR2 YFSETQ. The starting material was PBMCs, obtained before TCRalphabeta/CD19-depleted stem cell transplant. This receptor was taken from a boy under three years old with Wiskott-Aldrich syndrome, due to receive a stem cell transplant. The gene calls are TRBV5-1 and TRBJ2-1; D call uncertain. The CDR3: CASSLDGREQFF. CDR3 DNA: TGCGCCAGCAGCTTGGACGGTCGCGAGCAGTTCTTC.